Described below is a single T cell receptor (beta chain) sequence and its context. This receptor's antigen is unknown. No base qualities exist here, and no much larger clone lies one base off it. Library preparation employed 5' RACE. The run used a NextSeq 500. To correct for sequencing error and PCR bias, the TCR library protocol tagged individual cDNA molecules with unique molecular identifiers. Both TCR alpha and beta chains were sequenced, and tight co-correlation was observed between alpha and beta sequence abundances in each sample. The authors processed their data as follows. Decombinator V4 was used to perform V gene, J gene and CDR3 annotation of TCR sequences. TCRs were defined as expanded if a significant change between any two time points was detected under a Poisson model with p below 0.0001. TCR abundances were normalised to the total number of TCRs sequenced per sample and expressed as counts per million. TRAV1-2 paired with TRAJ12, TRAJ20 or TRAJ33 defined MAIT TCRs, while TRAV10 paired with TRAJ18 defined iNKT TCRs. A search of VDJdb, accessed on 1 November 2021, was run for TCRs annotated to CMV, EBV and SARS-CoV-2, with TCRs annotated for multiple antigens excluded. TCRdb handled the public reads itself, with Q25 trimming in fastp and clone calling in MiXCR, and kept productive beta chains. Records with the same CDR3 protein are collapsed into one entry carrying the most frequent genes and DNA. TCRdb assigned the V and J calls; the authors' analysis was not used. The sample table lists 80,000 to 95,000 distinct CDR3 sequences, 13% to 15% of them with a count of one. The ten largest clonotypes hold about a tenth of the sample.

These data are taken from a study of early T cells in non-severe SARS-CoV-2 infection (dated by TCRdb to the early 2020s). Regarding the study in general: Because TCR sequencing was done on bulk RNA from unsorted whole blood, the alpha and beta chains could not be paired.

A case-control design nested within a healthcare worker cohort in London, UK, was used, with weekly nasopharyngeal swab PCR tests and blood sampling performed. Healthcare workers were recruited between 23 and 31 March 2020, during the week of the UK lockdown, and were followed weekly for up to about 16 weeks. Overall results and qualifications from the work: VDJdb matching was skewed toward anti-spike CD8 responses and likely underestimated virus-specific expansions, missing private and CD4 specificities.

The germline V gene (reference sequence) specifies MNHNY as CDR1 and SVGAGI as CDR2. V loses 8 bases of germline sequence and J loses 5 bases, and the interval between the two ends is 10 bases. The CDR3 measures 12 amino acids from cysteine to phenylalanine. Only CDR3 DNA remains: 36 bases, in frame from the first base. Specimen: whole blood. The source of this sequence is an adult who was a healthcare worker with PCR-confirmed SARS-CoV-2 infection or an uninfected control (not recorded which). The sequence joins TRBV6-6 to TRBJ1-5; the D gene is perhaps TRBD1, from 6 matching bases. DNA sequence: TGTGCCAGCCGGGGACATGATCAGCCCCAGCATTTT. This encodes CASRGHDQPQHF.